This T cell receptor (beta chain) comes out of a study of blood T cell repertoires in COVID-19. Germline V CDR1 and CDR2: LNHNV, YYDKDF (reference sequence). The CDR3 is 17 amino acids. V was shortened by 0 bases and J by 3 bases, with 16 bases between the two germline ends. Produced via immunoSEQ multiplex PCR; TCRdb's table is partial and in-frame only. The sample carries 150,000 to 200,000 clones, 81% recorded once. Enrollees, 18 to 89 years old, lived in 24 US areas. Participants' own reports of clinical history determined their cohort assignment. The specimen sequenced was PBMCs or T cells enriched from blood (not recorded which). The sequence derives from a woman between 40 and 50 years old with acute COVID-19. V usage is TRBV15 and J usage is TRBJ2-3, with D possibly being TRBD2 (7 bases). In nucleotides, the CDR3 is TGTGCCACCAGCAGAGATCGAGGGGGAGGGAAGACAGATACGCAGTATTTT. This encodes CATSRDRGGGKTDTQYF.